The 24 T cell receptor beta chains below come from one sample, sequenced in a study of shared clonotypes between healthy human individuals. TCRdb's copy holds only in-frame clones and misses some; the assay was immunoSEQ multiplex PCR. The table shows over 400,000 clones, with roughly 95% occurring only once. What was sequenced was naive CD4+ T cells sorted from blood. As for subset: CD45RA+ positively selected. The receptor source for this set is a woman aged 25 to 45 in good health.

J is TRBJ2-7 and V is TRBV5-8; possibly TRBD2 for D (5 bases). The V gene lost 2 bases and the J gene lost 4 bases, with 19 bases spanning the gap. Germline assignment: CDR1 SGHTS and CDR2 YDEGEE. The CDR3 runs to 16 residues. The CDR3 nucleotides read TGTGCCAGCAGCTTAGCCCAGGCGGTAGGAGGTTACGAGCAGTACTTC. Protein product: CASSLAQAVGGYEQYF.

V usage is TRBV6-5 and J usage is TRBJ2-5; 9 bases align to TRBD1. Germline CDR1 MNHEY, CDR2 SVGAGI. Losses at the gene ends were 5 bases for V and 5 bases for J; bases not matched to a gene: 6. This CDR3 has 14 residues. The CDR3 DNA sequence: TGTGCCAGCAGTAGGGACAGGGTGAAGGAGACCCAGTACTTC. Residues: CASSRDRVKETQYF.

The chain couples TRBV6-1 to TRBJ2-7; TRBD1 aligns across 10 bases. Germline V CDR1 and CDR2: MNHNS, SASEGT. The CDR3 spans 15 residues. V shed 4 bases and J 9 bases; nucleotides not matched to a gene: 12. CDR3 protein: CASSGPGTGAFPQYF. Written as DNA, the CDR3 is TGTGCCAGCAGTGGCCCCGGGACAGGGGCCTTCCCGCAGTACTTC.

CDR3 in amino acids: CASSLDPPTSGSTSSYEQYF. The DNA for the CDR3 is TGCGCCAGCAGCTTGGATCCCCCTACTAGCGGGAGTACAAGCTCCTACGAGCAGTACTTC. The chain recombines TRBV5-1 with TRBJ2-7; TRBD2 matches at 11 bases. V shed 0 bases and J 0 bases; nucleotides not matched to a gene: 14. Germline values: CDR1 SGHRS, CDR2 YFSETQ. The CDR3 has 20 residues.

The gene calls are TRBV2 and TRBJ1-5, with D perhaps matching TRBD1 (5 bases). V was trimmed by 7 bases and J by 1 base, leaving 11 bases between them. Germline V CDR1 and CDR2: SNHLY, FYNNEI. The CDR3 sequence is 14 residues long. The CDR3 region has the DNA TGTGCCAGCACGTTTGGGGGGAGCAATCAGCCCCAGCATTTT. It encodes CASTFGGSNQPQHF.

The chain combines TRBV19 with TRBJ2-2, with 13 bases aligning to TRBD2. The germline V gene has CDR1 LNHDA and CDR2 SQIVND (reference sequence). V gave up 5 bases and J gave up 2 bases; unmatched junction bases: 8. The CDR3 has 18 amino acids. Written as DNA, the CDR3 is TGTGCCAGTAGTTTCCAGGGACTAGCGGGATATAACACCGGGGAGCTGTTTTTT. Amino acid sequence: CASSFQGLAGYNTGELFF.

The chain uses TRBV19 and TRBJ1-5, with D possibly TRBD1 on 5 matching bases. V shed 4 bases and J shed 3 bases, with 10 bases lying between them. There are 14 residues in the CDR3. Germline loops: CDR1 LNHDA, CDR2 SQIVND (reference sequence). The CDR3 DNA sequence: TGTGCCAGTAGTACGTGGGACTTCAATCAGCCCCAGCATTTT. Amino acids: CASSTWDFNQPQHF. Drawing the rest from reference TRBV19 and TRBJ1-5, the complete variable domain is DGGITQSPKYLFRKEGQNVTLSCEQNLNHDAMYWYRQDPGQGLRLIYYSQIVNDFQKGDIAEGYSVSREKKESFPLTVTSAQKNPTAFYLCASSTWDFNQPQHFGDGTRLSIL.

The chain couples TRBV6-1 to TRBJ1-5; D unresolved. V was clipped by 6 bases and J by 2 bases, with 14 bases between them. There are 15 residues in the CDR3. Germline values: CDR1 MNHNS, CDR2 SASEGT. CDR3 in DNA: TGTGCCAGCAGCGGATTTGTGGGTGGCAATCAGCCCCAGCATTTT. Protein: CASSGFVGGNQPQHF.

This chain connects TRBV2 to TRBJ1-5; D perhaps matches TRBD1 (6 bases). CDR3 size: 14 residues. CDR1 is SNHLY, CDR2 FYNNEI, per germline. The germline V and J ends were trimmed by 4 bases and 7 bases, with 14 bases remaining between them. CDR3 region: CASSVNREVQPQHF. CDR3 DNA: TGTGCCAGCAGTGTGAACAGGGAAGTCCAGCCCCAGCATTTT. The complete variable domain, with remaining parts taken from reference TRBV2 and TRBJ1-5, reads EPEVTQTPSHQVTQMGQEVILRCVPISNHLYFYWYRQILGQKVEFLVSFYNNEISEKSEIFDDQFSVERPDGSNFTLKIRSTKLEDSAMYFCASSVNREVQPQHFGDGTRLSIL.

J is TRBJ1-2 and V is TRBV11-2; 8 positions agree with TRBD1. CDR1 SGHAT and CDR2 FQNNGV come from the germline V gene. The J segment lost 7 bases and the V segment lost 3 bases, leaving 7 bases of the junction unmatched. The CDR3 sequence is 14 residues long. CDR3 residues: CASSFWGQELGYTF. The CDR3 nucleotides are TGTGCCAGCAGCTTTTGGGGACAGGAGCTTGGCTACACCTTC.

The CDR3 nucleotides are TGTGCCAGCGATGAAAAGGGCCCCCTAGCGCGCACAGATACGCAGTATTTT. Its protein product is CASDEKGPLARTDTQYF. The chain couples TRBV7-9 to TRBJ2-3; D is possibly TRBD2 (6 bases). CDR1 SEHNR and CDR2 FQNEAQ come from the germline V gene (reference sequence). The length of the CDR3 is 17 residues. V was shortened by 8 bases and J by 1 base, with 22 bases between the two germline ends.

In DNA, the CDR3 is TGTGCCAGCAGGACTAGCGGTTACACCGGGGAGCTGTTTTTT. Translated: CASRTSGYTGELFF. V is TRBV2 and J is TRBJ2-2; 9 positions match TRBD2. Unmatched junction bases numbered 2, after V lost 6 bases and J lost 3 bases. This CDR3 comprises 14 residues. Germline lookup yields CDR1 SNHLY and CDR2 FYNNEI.

The V and J genes are TRBV18 and TRBJ1-1; 9 bases fit TRBD1. The CDR3 is 15 residues long. Germline assignment: CDR1 KGHSH and CDR2 LQKENI. V lost 2 bases to trimming and J lost 4 bases; unmatched junction nucleotides: 5. CDR3 coding DNA: TGTGCCAGCTCACCAGAGACAGGGGGGGGCACTGAAGCTTTCTTT. Its translation: CASSPETGGGTEAFF.

This chain joins TRBV5-4 and TRBJ1-4; a weak D match, TRBD1 (6 bases). Looked up from germline, CDR1 is SGHNT and CDR2 is YYREEE (reference sequence). CDR3 size: 17 residues. Trimming cost V 4 bases and J 4 bases, with 20 bases left between them. The CDR3 loop is CASSPRTGGHYNEKLFF. The CDR3 coding sequence is TGTGCCAGCAGCCCCCGGACGGGGGGCCATTATAATGAAAAACTGTTTTTT.

V and J are TRBV5-1 and TRBJ1-2, with TRBD1 identical over 8 bases. The CDR3 consists of 16 residues. The germline V gene encodes CDR1 SGHRS and CDR2 YFSETQ. Trimming removed 1 base from V and 2 bases from J; junction bases left unmatched: 7. CDR3 in amino acids: CASSLTPGGINYGYTF. CDR3 nucleotide sequence: TGCGCCAGCAGCTTGACCCCAGGGGGCATAAACTATGGCTACACCTTC.

As for this clone: A junction boundary mismatches the germline segment, possibly from a read error. The rearrangement joins TRBV7-8 to TRBJ1-2; D uncertain. Germline loops: CDR1 SGHVS, CDR2 FQNEAQ. This CDR3 has 14 residues. CDR3 residues: CASSLSPPNSGYTF. CDR3 nucleotides: TGTGCCAGCAGCTTATCTCCCCCTAACTCTGGCTACACCTTC.

Turning to this clone: This same CDR3 is encoded by further DNA sequences in the sample. The chain carries TRBV18 and TRBJ2-7; 11 bases map to TRBD2. In germline, CDR1 is KGHSH, CDR2 LQKENI. CDR3 size: 15 residues. The V gene end was trimmed by 3 bases and the J gene end by 2 bases; junction bases not matched to a gene: 3. For the CDR3, the DNA is TGTGCCAGCTCACCTGGGACTAGCGGAACCTACGAGCAGTACTTC. This gives the protein CASSPGTSGTYEQYF.

The chain recombines TRBV28 with TRBJ1-5; perhaps TRBD1 as D (5 bases). Germline V gives CDR1 MDHEN, CDR2 SYDVKM. V gave up 6 bases and J gave up 6 bases, with 9 bases separating them. This CDR3 is built from 12 residues. The CDR3 spells CASRGRGQPQHF. DNA of the CDR3: TGTGCCAGCAGGGGAAGGGGTCAGCCCCAGCATTTT.

The chain uses TRBV30 and TRBJ2-7; 7 bases match TRBD2. CDR1 GTSNPN and CDR2 SVGIG come from the germline V gene (reference sequence). The length of the CDR3 is 14 residues. V shed 3 bases, J shed 3 bases, and the junction held 8 bases outside the gene matches. The CDR3 protein is CAWSASGKIYEQYF. CDR3 bases: TGTGCCTGGAGCGCCAGCGGGAAGATCTACGAGCAGTACTTC.

The rearrangement joins TRBV7-9 to TRBJ2-3; possible D gene TRBD1, 6 bases. CDR3 size: 16 residues. V lost 4 bases to trimming and J lost 3 bases, with 17 bases between them. Germline CDR1 SEHNR, CDR2 FQNEAQ (reference sequence). The CDR3 protein is CASSSRGHGVTDTQYF. CDR3 in DNA: TGTGCCAGCAGCTCTAGGGGACACGGGGTGACAGATACGCAGTATTTT.

The genes are TRBV7-9 and TRBJ2-7; no clear D gene. From germline, CDR1 is SEHNR and CDR2 FQNEAQ (reference sequence). Trimming pared 2 bases from V and 3 bases from J, leaving 8 bases between. The CDR3 is made up of 13 amino acids. The CDR3 is CASSLSSIYEQYF. The CDR3 DNA sequence: TGTGCCAGCAGCTTATCCAGCATCTACGAGCAGTACTTC.

The chain is built from TRBV5-4 and TRBJ2-1; 7 bases are a match to TRBD1. This CDR3 contains 15 residues. V shed 3 bases and J 0 bases; nucleotides not matched to a gene: 3. CDR1 and CDR2 from the germline V gene are SGHNT and YYREEE (reference sequence). CDR3 nucleotide sequence: TGTGCCAGCAGCTCGGGACAGAGCTCCTACAATGAGCAGTTCTTC. Amino acid sequence: CASSSGQSSYNEQFF.

The chain employs TRBV9 and TRBJ2-1; 9 nucleotides agree with TRBD1. This CDR3 has 13 residues. The V and J ends lost 6 bases and 5 bases, in that order; junction bases with no gene match: 3. Germline CDR1 SGDLS, CDR2 YYNGEE. The CDR3 here is CASNRDRDNEQFF. For the CDR3, the DNA is TGTGCCAGCAACCGGGACAGGGACAATGAGCAGTTCTTC.

The chain recombines TRBV5-1 with TRBJ2-1, with TRBD2 identical over 10 bases. The CDR3 is made up of 15 amino acids. With V trimmed by 2 bases and J by 6 bases, 5 bases remained unmatched. The germline CDR1 and CDR2 sequences are SGHRS and YFSETQ. The CDR3 spells CASSFSLAGVNEQFF. Here the CDR3 DNA reads TGCGCCAGCAGCTTTAGTCTAGCGGGAGTCAATGAGCAGTTCTTC. Combining the CDR3 with reference TRBV5-1 and TRBJ2-1 gives the whole variable domain KAGVTQTPRYLIKTRGQQVTLSCSPISGHRSVSWYQQTPGQGLQFLFEYFSETQRNKGNFPGRFSGRQFSNSRSEMNVSTLELGDSALYLCASSFSLAGVNEQFFGPGTRLTVL.